Each of the 13 T cell receptor beta chains below was sequenced from the same sample in a study of blood T cell repertoires in COVID-19 (dated by TCRdb to the early 2020s). Library preparation employed the immunoSEQ multiplex PCR assay. The clones in this table, taken by TCRdb from immuneACCESS, are in-frame only. Not every clone is retained; where verified, under half of the shortfall comes from an unresolved V gene, and the cause of the rest is unknown. The sample table records over 35,000 clones; around 85% of these occur just once. Of the sample, about 39% falls within the top ten clones. Input material: peripheral blood. Source of these receptors: a man aged 35 to 55 with active or convalescent COVID-19.

The chain's CDR3 is CASSSGGTKEEQYF. DNA for the CDR3: TGCGCCAGCAGTTCCGGGGGGACAAAGGAGGAGCAGTACTTC. V gene TRBV5-1 combines with J gene TRBJ2-7, with a weak D call TRBD2 (7 bases). Germline V gene lookup returns CDR1 SGHRS and CDR2 YFSETQ. The CDR3 runs 14 residues. V lost 5 bases and J 7 bases, leaving 19 bases between the germline ends.

The genes are TRBV7-9 and TRBJ1-2, with TRBD1 identical over 8 bases. The CDR3 length is 13 residues. V trimming: 5 bases; J trimming: 8 bases; junction bases outside the gene matches: 7. The V gene's germline CDR1 is SEHNR and CDR2 FQNEAQ (reference sequence). The CDR3 sequence is CASSPRTGPGYTF. CDR3 DNA sequence: TGTGCCAGCAGCCCTCGGACAGGGCCCGGCTACACCTTC. Supplemented by reference TRBV7-9 and TRBJ1-2, the full variable domain reads DTGVSQNPRHKITKRGQNVTFRCDPISEHNRLYWYRQTLGQGPEFLTYFQNEAQLEKSRLLSDRFSAERPKGSFSTLEIQRTEQGDSAMYLCASSPRTGPGYTFGSGTRLTVV.

This clone has only one observation. J is TRBJ1-6 and V is TRBV14, with a possible D match to TRBD1 (5 bases). Germline V gene sequence: CDR1 SGHDN, CDR2 FVKESK. V lost 1 base and J lost 10, with 11 bases in between. The CDR3 covers 14 residues. CDR3 DNA: TGTGCCAGCAGCCAAGTAGGGGTAGGATCACCCCTCCACTTT. Its translation: CASSQVGVGSPLHF.

The chain recombines TRBV12-3 or TRBV12-4 with TRBJ1-6, with 8 bases aligning to TRBD1. V lost 6 bases and J lost 17; bases outside the gene matches: 9. The CDR3 sequence is 12 residues long. The CDR3 protein is CASSPRTGRVHF. DNA for the CDR3: TGTGCCAGCAGCCCTAGGACAGGGCGAGTCCACTTT.

The table lists this clone with a count of one. The chain recombines TRBV6-2 or TRBV6-3 with TRBJ1-5; D remains ambiguous. Germline CDR1 reads MNHEY; CDR2 reads SVGEGT. The CDR3 contains 15 residues. Trimming stripped 7 bases from V and 5 bases from J, with 18 bases between. The CDR3 loop is CASTPGGYGDQPQHF. The CDR3 nucleotides are TGTGCCAGCACCCCCGGAGGGTACGGTGATCAGCCCCAGCATTTT.

The chain employs TRBV19 and TRBJ1-1, with a weak D call TRBD1 (6 bases). Trimming took 6 bases from V and 0 from J, leaving 11 bases between them. From germline, CDR1 is LNHDA and CDR2 SQIVND (reference sequence). This CDR3 has 14 residues. Here the CDR3 DNA reads TGTGCCAGTAGAAGGGACAATCTGAACACTGAAGCTTTCTTT. Translating it yields CASRRDNLNTEAFF.

V gene TRBV10-3 combines with J gene TRBJ1-2, with 7 bases lining up with TRBD1. The CDR3 runs to 14 residues. Germline V gene sequence: CDR1 ENHRY, CDR2 SYGVKD. After removal of 2 bases from V and 4 bases from J, the junction contained 4 bases not matched to a gene. The CDR3 spells CAISETGTAYGYTF. As DNA, the CDR3 is TGTGCCATCAGTGAGACCGGGACAGCCTATGGCTACACCTTC.

V usage is TRBV3-1 (or the pseudogene TRBV3-2) and J usage is TRBJ1-3, with D possibly matching TRBD1 (5 bases). CDR3 size: 16 residues. Germline V gene lookup returns CDR1 LGHDT and CDR2 YNNKEL (reference sequence). V lost 1 base and J 2 bases, leaving 12 bases between the germline ends. The CDR3 sequence is CASSQVPPGTGNTIYF. The CDR3 DNA follows: TGTGCCAGCAGCCAAGTCCCTCCAGGGACTGGAAACACCATATATTTT.

CDR3 in amino acids: CASSPSLGLNYGYTF. CDR3 nucleotides: TGTGCCAGCTCACCTAGTCTGGGCCTGAACTATGGCTACACCTTC. The chain joins TRBV18 to TRBJ1-2; D uncertain. The V and J ends lost 3 bases and 2 bases respectively, with 13 bases between them. Germline V gives CDR1 KGHSH, CDR2 LQKENI. This CDR3 is built from 15 residues.

The chain carries TRBV6-5 and TRBJ1-1; D remains unclear. CDR3 size: 14 residues. Germline V gene sequence: CDR1 MNHEY, CDR2 SVGAGI. Trimming took 7 bases from V and 3 from J, leaving 15 bases between them. DNA of the CDR3: TGTGCCAGCAACCCTTACCGGAGGGACACTGAAGCTTTCTTT. Translating it yields CASNPYRRDTEAFF.

The V call is TRBV27, the J call TRBJ2-1; TRBD1 is a possible D gene (5 bases). CDR1 is MNHEY, CDR2 SMNVEV, per germline (reference sequence). With 9 bases removed from V and 8 bases from J, the gap between germline ends came to 17 bases. The CDR3 has 13 residues. The CDR3 sequence: CASKSMGQHEQFF. The CDR3 region has the DNA TGTGCCAGTAAAAGTATGGGGCAGCATGAGCAGTTCTTC.

This clone showed up just a few times. The V and J genes are TRBV14 and TRBJ2-2, with 9 positions matching TRBD1. The CDR3 has 17 residues. Unmatched junction bases numbered 7, after V lost 5 bases and J lost 0 bases. From germline, CDR1 is SGHDN and CDR2 FVKESK. The CDR3 DNA follows: TGTGCCAGCAGCAACCGGACAGGGGCCGCGAACACCGGGGAGCTGTTTTTT. Translating gives CASSNRTGAANTGELFF.

V usage is TRBV7-9 and J usage is TRBJ2-5; TRBD1 matches 9 bases. Trimming removed 3 bases from V and 3 bases from J; junction bases left unmatched: 5. The CDR3 loop spans 15 amino acids. Per germline, CDR1 SEHNR and CDR2 FQNEAQ (reference sequence). The CDR3 sequence is CASSLIGTGKETQYF. The CDR3 nucleotides are TGTGCCAGCAGCTTGATAGGGACAGGGAAAGAGACCCAGTACTTC.